The 10 T cell receptor beta chains in this list originate from one sample, sequenced in a study of long-term antiretroviral therapy in people with HIV. With survey level as its setting, the immunoSEQ assay was v3.0. The assay was immunoSEQ multiplex PCR, and TCRdb's table has in-frame clones only and misses some. The sample consists of 25,000 to 35,000 clones, about 95% of them appearing once. Sequenced material: unsorted PBMCs, taken 5.3 years after starting antiretroviral therapy. Receptors were obtained from a man aged 45-65 years with HIV.

This chain uses TRBV29-1 with TRBJ2-3; no definite D call. Per the germline V gene, CDR1 is SQVTM and CDR2 is ANQGSEA. V dropped 3 bases and J dropped 0 bases, with 13 bases sitting between them. The CDR3 spans 15 residues. The CDR3 loop is CSVEAALPSTDTQYF. The CDR3 nucleotides read TGCAGCGTTGAGGCCGCTCTCCCTAGCACAGATACGCAGTATTTT.

The genes are TRBV7-8 and TRBJ2-7; 12 bases agree with TRBD2. The CDR3 has 18 amino acids. V gave up 3 bases and J gave up 3 bases; unmatched junction bases: 12. CDR1 and CDR2 from the germline V gene are SGHVS and FQNEAQ. CDR3 residues: CASSFTPSGGGSIYEQYF. The CDR3 nucleotides are TGTGCCAGCAGCTTTACACCTAGCGGGGGGGGGTCGATCTACGAGCAGTACTTC.

The J gene is TRBJ2-3, the V gene TRBV25-1, with a weak D call TRBD1 (5 bases). The CDR3 runs 13 residues. V was cut by 4 bases and J by 4 bases, with 9 bases left in between. Per germline, CDR1 MGHDK and CDR2 SYGVNS. The CDR3 DNA reads as TGTGCCAGCAGTGGGGGCAGGGCAGATACGCAGTATTTT. Amino acids: CASSGGRADTQYF.

This chain links TRBV6-1 with TRBJ2-3; 9 bases fit TRBD1. J lost 6 bases, V lost 11 bases, and 12 bases had no gene match. The CDR3 runs 14 residues. Germline V gene sequence: CDR1 MNHNS, CDR2 SASEGT. The CDR3 DNA sequence: TGTGCCGCACAATACAGGGGGCGGGATGATACGCAGTATTTT. It specifies CAAQYRGRDDTQYF.

This rearrangement joins TRBV5-6 to TRBJ2-3; 8 bases fit TRBD1. The J segment lost 5 bases and the V segment lost 3 bases, leaving 8 bases of the junction unmatched. The V gene's germline CDR1 is SGHDT and CDR2 YYEEEE. The CDR3 contains 15 residues. CDR3 DNA sequence: TGTGCCAGCAGCTATAGGACAGGGAGTTTAGATACGCAGTATTTT. Amino acids: CASSYRTGSLDTQYF.

The chain carries TRBV9 and TRBJ1-1; a possible D gene is TRBD1 (6 bases). CDR3 size: 13 residues. CDR1 is SGDLS and CDR2 is YYNGEE in the germline V gene. V lost 1 base, J lost 4 bases, and 8 bases lay in between. CDR3 in DNA: TGTGCCAGCAGCGTATCACAGGGCACTGAAGCTTTCTTT. Protein sequence: CASSVSQGTEAFF.

For the CDR3, the DNA is TGCGCCAGCAGCCAGACGAAAAACACTGAAGCTTTCTTT. It yields the protein CASSQTKNTEAFF. The chain employs TRBV4-1 and TRBJ1-1; no reliable D call. Trimming stripped 3 bases from V and 2 bases from J, with 7 bases between. The CDR3 is 13 amino acids. Germline lookup yields CDR1 MGHRA and CDR2 YSYEKL.

The chain has TRBV6-1 and TRBJ1-1; D ambiguous. The CDR3 spans 14 residues. Looked up from germline, CDR1 is MNHNS and CDR2 is SASEGT. Between the trimmed V and J ends, which lost 2 bases and 7 bases, there was a span of 14 bases. The CDR3 DNA follows: TGTGCCAGCAGTGAAACCCATAGAAGAGATGAAGCTTTCTTT. It is translated as CASSETHRRDEAFF.

This chain connects TRBV6-5 to TRBJ1-2; no firm D call. This CDR3 has 15 residues. CDR1 MNHEY and CDR2 SVGAGI come from the germline V gene. V gave up 0 bases and J gave up 2 bases, with 10 bases separating them. CDR3 sequence (DNA): TGTGCCAGCAGTTACTCGAGGATGGAAAACTATGGCTACACCTTC. Translating it yields CASSYSRMENYGYTF.

The V gene is TRBV9, the J gene TRBJ2-2, with TRBD1 identical over 8 bases. Germline-derived CDR1 and CDR2 are SGDLS and YYNGEE. V was clipped by 4 bases and J by 4 bases; unmatched bases: 9. The CDR3 contains 16 residues. DNA for the CDR3: TGTGCCAGCAGCACCTCGACAGGGGTGGTCACCGGGGAGCTGTTTTTT. It codes for CASSTSTGVVTGELFF.